This TCR beta chain was recorded in a study of Graves' ophthalmopathy and Graves' hyperthyroidism. Scientists amplified the TCR beta CDR3 regions from RNA transcripts. An initial RT-PCR round employing HTBI primers preceded a second-round multiplex PCR. TCRdb reprocessed the multiplex PCR reads with MiXCR, giving one entry per CDR3 protein. This repertoire shows about 400,000 distinct CDR3 sequences, 21% found once; its top ten account for around 3%. This clonotype occurred many times. V lost 0 bases and J lost 5; bases outside the gene matches: 8. The CDR3 consists of 17 residues. V is TRBV12-3 or TRBV12-4 and J is TRBJ2-2, with 8 positions matching TRBD1. The source is a woman younger than 30 with stable Graves' hyperthyroidism. The sequenced sample was peripheral blood. The CDR3 DNA follows: TGTGCCAGCAGTTTAGCGCGTGGCAGGGGGCGAACCGGGGAGCTGTTTTTT. Protein: CASSLARGRGRTGELFF.